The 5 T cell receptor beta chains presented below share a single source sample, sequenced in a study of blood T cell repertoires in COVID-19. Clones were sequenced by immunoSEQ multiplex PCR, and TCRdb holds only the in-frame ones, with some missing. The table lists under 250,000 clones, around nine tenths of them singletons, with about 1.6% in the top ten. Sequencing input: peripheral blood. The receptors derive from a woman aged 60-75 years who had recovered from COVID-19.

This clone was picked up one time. The CDR3 sequence: CASSLGRQTTYEQYF. CDR3 bases: TGTGCCAGCAGCTTAGGGAGGCAGACCACCTACGAGCAGTACTTC. The V call is TRBV7-2, the J call TRBJ2-7; tentative D call: TRBD2 (5 bases). Trimming left V 1 base short and J 2 bases short, with 12 bases between. This CDR3 has 15 residues. Germline values: CDR1 SGHTA, CDR2 FQGNSA. The variable domain in full, completed from reference TRBV7-2 and TRBJ2-7, reads GAGVSQSPSNKVTEKGKDVELRCDPISGHTALYWYRQSLGQGLEFLIYFQGNSAPDKSGLPSDRFSAERTGGSVSTLTIQRTQQEDSAVYLCASSLGRQTTYEQYFGPGTRLTVT.

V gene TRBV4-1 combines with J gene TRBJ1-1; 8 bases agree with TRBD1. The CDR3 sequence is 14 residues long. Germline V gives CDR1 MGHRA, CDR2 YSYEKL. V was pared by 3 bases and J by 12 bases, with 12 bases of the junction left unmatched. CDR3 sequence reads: CASSQERVARGPFF. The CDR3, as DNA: TGCGCCAGCAGCCAGGAGAGGGTCGCCAGGGGGCCTTTCTTT.

The CDR3 region has the DNA TGCAGTGCTAGTATCGGGAATCAGCCCCAGCATTTT. Its translation: CSASIGNQPQHF. The chain carries TRBV20-1 and TRBJ1-5, with D unresolved. The CDR3 length is 12 residues. The V end was cut by 3 bases, the J end by 4 bases, with 7 bases between. CDR1 and CDR2 (germline): DFQATT, SNEGSKA (reference sequence).

The CDR3, as DNA: TGTGCCAGCAGCTGGGGGGCCTACGAGCAGTACTTC. Translation gives CASSWGAYEQYF. The gene calls are TRBV5-6 and TRBJ2-7; D is possibly TRBD2 (6 bases). V was trimmed by 3 bases and J by 2 bases, leaving 6 bases between them. Looked up from germline, CDR1 is SGHDT and CDR2 is YYEEEE. The CDR3 contains 12 residues.

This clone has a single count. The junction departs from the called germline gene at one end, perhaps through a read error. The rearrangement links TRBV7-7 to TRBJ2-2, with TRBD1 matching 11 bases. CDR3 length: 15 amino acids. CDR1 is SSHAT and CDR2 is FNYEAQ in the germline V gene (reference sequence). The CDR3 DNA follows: TGTGCTAGCAGCAGAAGGGACAGGGGGACCGGGGAGCTGTTTTTT. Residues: CASSRRDRGTGELFF.